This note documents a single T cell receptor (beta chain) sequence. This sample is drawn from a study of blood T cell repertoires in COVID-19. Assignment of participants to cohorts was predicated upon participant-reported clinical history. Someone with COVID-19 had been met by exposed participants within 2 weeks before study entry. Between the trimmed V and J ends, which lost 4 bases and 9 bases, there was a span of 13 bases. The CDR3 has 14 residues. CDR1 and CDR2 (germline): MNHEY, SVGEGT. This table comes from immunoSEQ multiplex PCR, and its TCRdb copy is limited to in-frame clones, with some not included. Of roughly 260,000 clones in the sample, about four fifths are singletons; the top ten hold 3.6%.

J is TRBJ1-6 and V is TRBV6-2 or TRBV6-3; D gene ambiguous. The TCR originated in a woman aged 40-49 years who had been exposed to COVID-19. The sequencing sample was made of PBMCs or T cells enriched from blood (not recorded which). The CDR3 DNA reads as TGTGCCAGCAGTTCCATCGAGGGAGGTTCACCCCTCCACTTT. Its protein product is CASSSIEGGSPLHF.